This TCR beta chain was sequenced during a study of T-cell reconstitution after alpha-beta-depleted transplantation in children. The study, taken as a whole, reports: Recipient T cells and thymic progenitors that survived were the source of the high TCRbeta diversity seen at day 60 in some patients. Roughly two months post-transplant, alpha-beta T cells reportedly originated from several hundred graft clones that had expanded.

This clonotype was recorded at least ten times. The antigen is undetermined. The authors prepared the TCRbeta library with unique molecular identifiers. MiXCR, applied by TCRdb to the PCR reads, yields one record per CDR3 protein. Seen here are a few hundred thousand distinct CDR3 sequences, 9.5% to 13% observed once, and the top ten hold about 8%. J lost 8 bases, V lost 3 bases, and 14 bases had no gene match. The CDR3 totals 17 residues. Germline CDR1 is LGHDT and CDR2 is YNNKEL (reference sequence). The V call is TRBV3-1, the J call TRBJ2-1, with TRBD2 identical over 9 bases. Sequencing used PBMCs, obtained before TCRalphabeta/CD19-depleted stem cell transplant. The TCR comes from a boy under two years old with acute myeloid leukemia, due to receive a stem cell transplant. CDR3 nucleotides: TGTGCCAGCAGCCACTTAGGCGGGAGGGCTCTTTTAGATGAGCAGTTCTTC. Protein product: CASSHLGGRALLDEQFF.